Here is one TCR beta chain with its context. Germline V gene sequence: CDR1 SGDLS, CDR2 YYNGEE. CDR3 length: 13 residues. The data stem from a study of T cells expressing NK-cell markers. From the 5' RACE reads, TCRdb lists one entry per CDR3 protein and no DNA. The sample's table shows 150,000 to 180,000 distinct CDR3 sequences. The rearrangement joins TRBV9 to TRBJ1-1. The sample consisted of blood T cells: a sorted CD56 or NKG2C T cell subset, CD4+ or CD8+ T cells, or bulk PBMC T cells (not recorded which). This TCR came from a woman in her forties or fifties in good health. CDR3: CASRRELDTEAFF. Supplemented by reference TRBV9 and TRBJ1-1, the full variable domain reads DSGVTQTPKHLITATGQRVTLRCSPRSGDLSVYWYQQSLDQGLQFLIQYYNGEERAKGNILERFSAQQFPDLHSELNLSSLELGDSALYFCASRRELDTEAFFGQGTRLTVV.